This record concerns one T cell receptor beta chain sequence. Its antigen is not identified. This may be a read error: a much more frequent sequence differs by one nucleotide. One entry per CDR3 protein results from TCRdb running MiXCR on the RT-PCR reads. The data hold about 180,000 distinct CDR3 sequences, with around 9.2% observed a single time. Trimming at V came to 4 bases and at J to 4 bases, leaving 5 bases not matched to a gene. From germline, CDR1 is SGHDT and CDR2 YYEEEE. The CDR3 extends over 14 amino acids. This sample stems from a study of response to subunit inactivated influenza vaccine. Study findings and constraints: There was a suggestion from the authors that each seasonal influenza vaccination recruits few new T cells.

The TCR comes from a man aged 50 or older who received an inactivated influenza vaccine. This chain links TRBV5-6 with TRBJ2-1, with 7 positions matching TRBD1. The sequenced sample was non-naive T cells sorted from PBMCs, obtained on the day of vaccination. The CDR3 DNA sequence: TGTGCCAGCAGCCACGGGACAGAATACAATGAGCAGTTCTTC. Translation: CASSHGTEYNEQFF.